Below are 12 T cell receptor beta chains sequenced from a single sample in a study of cytomegalovirus exposure and HLA in healthy donors. In the PCR, 60 Vbeta and 13 Jbeta primers were used. Assay: immunoSEQ multiplex PCR; the TCRdb copy retains only in-frame clones and omits some. The sample records roughly 80,000 clones, approximately 71% being singletons. Sequencing was done on a sample of PBMCs. The receptors stem from a woman between 40 and 55 years old in good health and CMV-seronegative.

The chain has TRBV30 and TRBJ2-7, with TRBD2 as a possible D gene (6 bases). This CDR3 is built from 13 residues. CDR1 and CDR2 from the germline V gene are GTSNPN and SVGIG (reference sequence). Trimming stripped 5 bases from V and 6 bases from J, with 17 bases between. Written as DNA, the CDR3 is TGTGCCTGGTCTAGGAGGGGAAATGGCGAGCAGTACTTC. The encoded protein is CAWSRRGNGEQYF.

Here the CDR3 reads CASSPDSKSQETQYF. The CDR3 bases are TGTGCCAGCAGCCCGGACAGTAAGAGCCAAGAGACCCAGTACTTC. The chain couples TRBV9 to TRBJ2-5; TRBD1 might be the D (6 bases). The CDR3 spans 15 residues. With 4 bases removed from V and 1 base from J, the gap between germline ends came to 14 bases. Germline CDR1 is SGDLS and CDR2 is YYNGEE.

This chain uses TRBV7-9 with TRBJ1-6, with no clear D. The CDR3 consists of 14 residues. CDR1 is SEHNR, CDR2 FQNEAQ, per germline (reference sequence). Trimming pared 1 base from V and 7 bases from J, leaving 8 bases between. The CDR3 DNA reads TGTGCCAGCAGCTTAGATCTCTCGAATTCACCCCTCCACTTT. This codes for CASSLDLSNSPLHF.

The chain carries TRBV28 and TRBJ2-5, with 15 bases aligning to TRBD2. There are 16 residues in the CDR3. Germline assignment: CDR1 MDHEN and CDR2 SYDVKM. V shed 6 bases, J shed 4 bases, and the junction held 6 bases outside the gene matches. The CDR3 sequence is CASSSGTSGGLETQYF. Written as DNA, the CDR3 is TGTGCCAGCAGCTCCGGGACTAGCGGGGGGCTAGAGACCCAGTACTTC.

The chain links TRBV5-1 to TRBJ2-7; D gene unclear. This CDR3 contains 16 residues. Germline V CDR1 and CDR2: SGHRS, YFSETQ. V was trimmed by 0 bases and J by 0 bases, leaving 13 bases between them. CDR3 sequence: CASSLGGRSTSYEQYF. Here the CDR3 DNA reads TGCGCCAGCAGCTTGGGTGGCAGATCCACCTCCTACGAGCAGTACTTC.

The chain carries TRBV6-5 and TRBJ2-7, with TRBD1 identical over 10 bases. The length of the CDR3 is 14 residues. Germline CDR1 is MNHEY and CDR2 is SVGAGI. V lost 6 bases to trimming and J lost 3 bases; unmatched junction nucleotides: 5. CDR3 in amino acids: CASSLRDRGYEQYF. Written as DNA, the CDR3 is TGTGCCAGCAGCCTCCGGGACAGGGGCTACGAGCAGTACTTC.

Concerning this clone: Compared with germline, one end of the junction differs, possibly owing to a read error. The chain has TRBV6-1 and TRBJ2-1, with TRBD2 matching 7 bases. The CDR3 sequence is 15 residues long. The V gene's germline CDR1 is MNHNS and CDR2 SASEGT. In nucleotides, the CDR3 is TGTACCAGCAGTGAATTTGGGGGGGAGTACAATGAGCAGTTCTTC. Its protein product is CTSSEFGGEYNEQFF.

The chain recombines TRBV18 with TRBJ1-2, with D possibly matching TRBD1 (6 bases). The germline gives CDR1 KGHSH, CDR2 LQKENI. V lost 1 base and J 6 bases, leaving 18 bases between the germline ends. This CDR3 is built from 16 residues. The CDR3 protein is CASSPQQNRAKDGYTF. The CDR3 coding sequence is TGTGCCAGCTCACCACAACAAAACAGGGCAAAAGATGGCTACACCTTC.

The rearrangement joins TRBV25-1 to TRBJ2-3, with 7 bases that match TRBD2. CDR1 is MGHDK, CDR2 SYGVNS, per germline. Germline trimming cut 5 bases from V and 1 base from J; bases unmatched to any gene: 9. This CDR3 is 16 amino acids long. CDR3 region: CASSPHSGKRTDTQYF. CDR3 coding DNA: TGTGCCAGCAGTCCTCACAGCGGGAAACGCACAGATACGCAGTATTTT.

This sequence joins TRBV7-9 and TRBJ1-3, with D possibly being TRBD1 (6 bases). This CDR3 has 16 residues. With 3 bases removed from V and 1 base from J, the gap between germline ends came to 13 bases. Germline V gives CDR1 SEHNR, CDR2 FQNEAQ (reference sequence). CDR3 sequence: CASSFQLGGSGNTIYF. In DNA, the CDR3 is TGTGCCAGCAGCTTCCAGCTAGGGGGTTCTGGAAACACCATATATTTT.

The chain links TRBV6-1 to TRBJ2-1; TRBD2 agrees at 11 bases. The CDR3 totals 14 residues. The germline V gene has CDR1 MNHNS and CDR2 SASEGT. J lost 4 bases, V lost 8 bases, and 4 bases had no gene match. The CDR3 protein is CASQTSGIYNEQFF. The DNA of the CDR3 is TGTGCCAGCCAGACTAGCGGGATATACAATGAGCAGTTCTTC.

The rearrangement uses TRBV28 and TRBJ2-1, with 7 bases matching TRBD2. CDR1 MDHEN and CDR2 SYDVKM come from the germline V gene. Trimming cost V 5 bases and J 6 bases; bases outside gene matches: 22. This CDR3 region has 19 residues. The CDR3 coding sequence is TGTGCCAGCAGTCCTTCGTTACCTAGCGGATGGGGACGGGGCAATGAGCAGTTCTTC. Its protein product is CASSPSLPSGWGRGNEQFF. Using reference TRBV28 and TRBJ2-1 for the parts outside the CDR3, the full variable domain is DVKVTQSSRYLVKRTGEKVFLECVQDMDHENMFWYRQDPGLGLRLIYFSYDVKMKEKGDIPEGYSVSREKKERFSLILESASTNQTSMYLCASSPSLPSGWGRGNEQFFGPGTRLTVL.